The 21 T cell receptor beta chains below all came from one sample that was sequenced in a study of T cells after yellow fever vaccination. TCRdb re-called the 5' RACE reads through MiXCR, storing one row per CDR3 protein. The sample consists of some 560,000 distinct CDR3 sequences, 19% of them appearing once. The input for sequencing was PBMCs, taken 15 days after the yellow fever booster vaccination. These TCRs come from a man aged 30 to 45 who received the YFV17D yellow fever vaccine.

This clonotype was seen a handful of times. CDR3 region: CASSSAGGGEQYF. CDR3 DNA: TGTGCCAGCAGTTCAGCGGGAGGGGGCGAGCAGTACTTC. The V and J genes are TRBV6-6 and TRBJ2-7; TRBD2 aligns across 10 bases. The germline V gene encodes CDR1 MNHNY and CDR2 SVGAGI (reference sequence). V shed 4 bases and J 6 bases; nucleotides not matched to a gene: 3. This CDR3 is 13 amino acids long.

This chain links TRBV5-1 with TRBJ1-2; unclear D gene. Germline V gene sequence: CDR1 SGHRS, CDR2 YFSETQ. The CDR3 sequence is 13 residues long. The V gene lost 2 bases and the J gene lost 8 bases, with 13 bases spanning the gap. In DNA, the CDR3 is TGCGCCAGCAGCTTCCGGGGATTAGACGGCTACACCTTC. Its translation is CASSFRGLDGYTF.

This chain joins TRBV18 and TRBJ2-7, with D hard to call. This CDR3 is built from 13 residues. The germline V gene has CDR1 KGHSH and CDR2 LQKENI. The ends were cut back, 0 bases at V and 5 bases at J, with 8 bases in the middle. The CDR3 loop is CASSPPNGNEQYF. The CDR3 DNA reads TGTGCCAGCTCACCACCCAATGGAAACGAGCAGTACTTC. The full variable domain, in which reference TRBV18 and TRBJ2-7 provide the parts outside the CDR3, is NAGVMQNPRHLVRRRGQEARLRCSPMKGHSHVYWYRQLPEEGLKFMVYLQKENIIDESGMPKERFSAEFPKEGPSILRIQQVVRGDSAAYFCASSPPNGNEQYFGPGTRLTVT.

The V call is TRBV23-1, the J call TRBJ2-3; D remains ambiguous. TRBV23-1 is placed among ORFs of uncertain function. The V end was cut by 4 bases, the J end by 4 bases, with 15 bases between. The CDR3 consists of 15 residues. For the CDR3, the DNA is TGCGCCAGCAGTCTCCGGTACGTGGGCCCAGATACGCAGTATTTT. Amino acid sequence: CASSLRYVGPDTQYF.

This clonotype was seen only a few times. The chain uses TRBV5-6 and TRBJ2-1; the D gene is possibly TRBD1 (5 bases). Germline V gives CDR1 SGHDT, CDR2 YYEEEE. V shed 3 bases and J shed 7 bases, with 11 bases lying between them. The CDR3 runs 13 residues. The CDR3 DNA is TGTGCCAGCAGCTGGGGCCGGGCGAATGAGCAGTTCTTC. It yields the protein CASSWGRANEQFF.

The rearrangement links TRBV5-8 to TRBJ2-7; D remains unclear. The germline V gene has CDR1 SGHTS and CDR2 YDEGEE. Deletions cut 3 bases from V and 7 bases from J, with 8 bases between. The CDR3 extends over 11 amino acids. The CDR3 sequence is CASSSVREQYF. The CDR3 nucleotides read TGTGCCAGCAGCTCCGTTCGTGAGCAGTACTTC.

This clonotype has more than one count but fewer than ten. V is TRBV3-1 and J is TRBJ2-5, with D tentatively TRBD2 (6 bases). The CDR3 has 15 amino acids. The germline V gene has CDR1 LGHDT and CDR2 YNNKEL (reference sequence). Trimming took 2 bases from V and 4 from J, leaving 14 bases between them. The CDR3 DNA sequence: TGTGCCAGCAGCCAATTTTCGGGGGTTCGAGAGACCCAGTACTTC. It is translated as CASSQFSGVRETQYF.

The sample holds a few counts of this clonotype. The V call is TRBV20-1, the J call TRBJ2-1; 7 positions match TRBD2. J was trimmed by 6 bases and V by 3 bases; bases with no gene match: 17. CDR3 length equals 17 residues. CDR1 and CDR2 from the germline V gene are DFQATT and SNEGSKA (reference sequence). CDR3 sequence: CSARGRASGREANEQFF. CDR3 nucleotide sequence: TGCAGTGCTAGGGGCCGGGCGAGCGGCCGGGAGGCCAATGAGCAGTTCTTC.

The CDR3 nucleotides are TGTGCCAGCAGCCCCGAACGAGGGGTCTACAATGAGCAGTTCTTC. Translating it yields CASSPERGVYNEQFF. This chain links TRBV7-2 with TRBJ2-1, with D perhaps TRBD1 or TRBD2 (5 bases each). Trimming removed 5 bases at V and 3 bases at J, with 14 bases between. The CDR3 sequence is 15 residues long. The germline gives CDR1 SGHTA, CDR2 FQGNSA.

This clonotype was detected many times. The genes are TRBV5-1 and TRBJ2-7, with TRBD1 matching over 9 bases. This CDR3 region has 15 residues. Germline V gene sequence: CDR1 SGHRS, CDR2 YFSETQ. Trimming removed 1 base from V and 3 bases from J; junction bases left unmatched: 5. The CDR3 reads CASSLPGQGHYEQYF. In DNA form, the CDR3 reads TGCGCCAGCAGCTTGCCGGGACAGGGTCACTACGAGCAGTACTTC.

In its sample, this clonotype was seen a few times. This chain links TRBV5-1 with TRBJ2-5, with D tentatively TRBD1 (6 bases). The CDR3 length is 14 residues. Germline CDR1 SGHRS, CDR2 YFSETQ. The ends were cut back, 2 bases at V and 2 bases at J, with 10 bases in the middle. The CDR3 DNA reads as TGCGCCAGCAGCTTCCCAGGACAGCAAGAGACCCAGTACTTC. This codes for CASSFPGQQETQYF.

This clonotype has more than one count but fewer than ten. The chain uses TRBV7-9 and TRBJ2-1; TRBD1 agrees at 10 bases. Germline-derived CDR1 and CDR2 are SEHNR and FQNEAQ (reference sequence). J gave up 3 bases and V 5 bases, and 4 bases lay outside the gene matches. This CDR3 spans 15 amino acids. The CDR3 nucleotides are TGTGCCAGCAGCCGGGACAGGGGTGACTACAATGAGCAGTTCTTC. Translation: CASSRDRGDYNEQFF.

This clonotype is medium-sized by share. The chain has TRBV15 and TRBJ2-1; 8 bases line up with TRBD2. The CDR3 covers 16 residues. CDR1 and CDR2 from the germline V gene are LNHNV and YYDKDF (reference sequence). V lost 0 bases to trimming and J lost 8 bases; unmatched junction nucleotides: 9. The CDR3 bases are TGTGCCACCAGCAGAGATGTGGGACTAGGAGGCCATGAGCAGTTCTTC. This encodes CATSRDVGLGGHEQFF.

This clonotype appeared a few times. The chain employs TRBV7-2 and TRBJ2-5, with TRBD2 matching 7 bases. From germline, CDR1 is SGHTA and CDR2 FQGNSA. The ends lost 1 base at V and 4 bases at J; junction bases unmatched: 6. This CDR3 spans 15 amino acids. In DNA form, the CDR3 reads TGTGCCAGCAGCTTAGTTCCTGGGGGGGGAGAGACCCAGTACTTC. This codes for CASSLVPGGGETQYF. Drawing the rest from reference TRBV7-2 and TRBJ2-5, the complete variable domain is GAGVSQSPSNKVTEKGKDVELRCDPISGHTALYWYRQSLGQGLEFLIYFQGNSAPDKSGLPSDRFSAERTGGSVSTLTIQRTQQEDSAVYLCASSLVPGGGETQYFGPGTRLLVL.

This clonotype was observed a handful of times. This chain connects TRBV10-3 to TRBJ2-2; tentative D call: TRBD2 (5 bases). Germline values: CDR1 ENHRY, CDR2 SYGVKD. Trimming took 4 bases from V and 6 from J, leaving 12 bases between them. The CDR3 loop spans 14 amino acids. CDR3 amino acids: CAISAGFGPGELFF. The CDR3 DNA follows: TGTGCCATCAGTGCGGGGTTTGGGCCCGGGGAGCTGTTTTTT.

The sample holds a few counts of this clonotype. This chain joins TRBV24-1 and TRBJ2-1, with 8 bases fitting TRBD2. Per the germline V gene, CDR1 is KGHDR and CDR2 is SFDVKD. CDR3 length: 15 residues. Unmatched junction bases numbered 4, after V lost 1 base and J lost 6 bases. CDR3 nucleotide sequence: TGTGCCACCAGTGATTTAGCGGGAGATCTCAATGAGCAGTTCTTC. Its translation: CATSDLAGDLNEQFF.

This clonotype was detected a few times. The V gene is TRBV20-1, the J gene TRBJ2-7, with 8 bases aligning to TRBD1. Germline loops: CDR1 DFQATT, CDR2 SNEGSKA (reference sequence). V dropped 3 bases and J dropped 3; count of bases not matched to a gene: 4. The CDR3 consists of 13 residues. CDR3 amino acids: CSARTGARYEQYF. DNA of the CDR3: TGCAGTGCTAGGACAGGGGCGCGCTACGAGCAGTACTTC.

J is TRBJ1-1 and V is TRBV6-2 or TRBV6-3, with TRBD1 identical over 10 bases. Germline lookup yields CDR1 MNHEY and CDR2 SVGEGT. The CDR3 totals 14 residues. V shed 5 bases and J 3 bases; nucleotides not matched to a gene: 3. The CDR3 nucleotides read TGTGCCAGCAGTCATGGGACAGGGGACACTGAAGCTTTCTTT. Its protein is CASSHGTGDTEAFF.

This clonotype was seen a handful of times. The rearrangement links TRBV7-2 to TRBJ2-7; tentative D call: TRBD2 (6 bases). V was clipped by 5 bases and J by 4 bases, with 18 bases between them. CDR3 size: 15 residues. Germline CDR1 reads SGHTA; CDR2 reads FQGNSA. CDR3 sequence reads: CASSPPGLLGYEQYF. The CDR3 DNA reads as TGTGCCAGCAGCCCCCCGGGACTCCTGGGTTACGAGCAGTACTTC.

The chain is built from TRBV12-3 or TRBV12-4 and TRBJ1-2; D remains ambiguous. This CDR3 comprises 14 residues. Between the trimmed V and J ends, which lost 6 bases and 7 bases, there was a span of 18 bases. The CDR3 region has the DNA TGTGCCAGCAGCCTCCAACAGCGCCCCAGTGGCTACACCTTC. This encodes CASSLQQRPSGYTF.

This clonotype occurred a few times. This chain joins TRBV6-1 and TRBJ1-2; D possibly corresponds to TRBD1 (6 bases). Trimming removed 6 bases at V and 7 bases at J, with 15 bases between. Germline V gene data show CDR1 as MNHNS and CDR2 as SASEGT. The CDR3 totals 13 residues. The CDR3 protein is CASRPQGKSGYTF. DNA for the CDR3: TGTGCCAGCAGACCTCAGGGGAAGTCTGGCTACACCTTC.